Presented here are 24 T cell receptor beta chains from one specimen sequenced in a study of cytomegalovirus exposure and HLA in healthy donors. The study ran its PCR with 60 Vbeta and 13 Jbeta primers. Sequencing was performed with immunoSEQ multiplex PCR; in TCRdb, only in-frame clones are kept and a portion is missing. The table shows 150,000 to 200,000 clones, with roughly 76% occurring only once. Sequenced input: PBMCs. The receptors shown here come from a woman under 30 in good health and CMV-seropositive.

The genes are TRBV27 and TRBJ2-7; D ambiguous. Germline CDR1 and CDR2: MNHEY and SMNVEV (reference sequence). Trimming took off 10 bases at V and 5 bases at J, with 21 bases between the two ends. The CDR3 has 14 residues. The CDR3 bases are TGTGCCACCCGTGACTTGCGGATACCCCACGAGCAGTACTTC. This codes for CATRDLRIPHEQYF.

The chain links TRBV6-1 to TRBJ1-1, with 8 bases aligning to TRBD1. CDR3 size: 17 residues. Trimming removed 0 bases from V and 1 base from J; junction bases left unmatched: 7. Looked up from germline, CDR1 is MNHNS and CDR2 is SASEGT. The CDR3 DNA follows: TGTGCCAGCAGTGAAGCGGGGACAGGCCCTTGGAACACTGAAGCTTTCTTT. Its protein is CASSEAGTGPWNTEAFF.

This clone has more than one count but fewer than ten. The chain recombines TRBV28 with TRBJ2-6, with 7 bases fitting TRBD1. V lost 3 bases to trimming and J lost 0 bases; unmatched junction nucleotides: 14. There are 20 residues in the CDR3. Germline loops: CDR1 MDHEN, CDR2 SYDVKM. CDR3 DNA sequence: TGTGCCAGCAGTTTCGAAGGGGTCCTTGCAGGGGGCTCTGGGGCCAACGTCCTGACTTTC. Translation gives CASSFEGVLAGGSGANVLTF.

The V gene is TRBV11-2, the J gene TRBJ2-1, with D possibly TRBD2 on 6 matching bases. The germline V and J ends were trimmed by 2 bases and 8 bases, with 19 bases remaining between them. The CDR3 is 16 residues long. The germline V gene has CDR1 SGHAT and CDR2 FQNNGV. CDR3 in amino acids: CASSLITGGGFHEQFF. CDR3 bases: TGTGCCAGCAGCTTAATCACCGGGGGAGGATTCCATGAGCAGTTCTTC.

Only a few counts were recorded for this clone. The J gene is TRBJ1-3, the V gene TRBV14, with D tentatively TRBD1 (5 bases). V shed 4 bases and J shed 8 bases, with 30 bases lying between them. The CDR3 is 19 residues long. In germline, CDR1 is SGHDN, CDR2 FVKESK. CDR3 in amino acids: CASSPISGGTMFVTDTIYF. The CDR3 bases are TGTGCCAGCAGCCCTATTAGCGGTGGGACCATGTTTGTCACTGACACCATATATTTT.

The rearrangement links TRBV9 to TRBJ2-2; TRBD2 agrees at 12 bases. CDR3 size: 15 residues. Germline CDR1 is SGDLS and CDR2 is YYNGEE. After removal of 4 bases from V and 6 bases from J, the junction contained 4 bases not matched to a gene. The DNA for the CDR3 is TGTGCCAGCAGCCCTAGCGGGGGGGCCGCCGGGGAGCTGTTTTTT. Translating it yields CASSPSGGAAGELFF.

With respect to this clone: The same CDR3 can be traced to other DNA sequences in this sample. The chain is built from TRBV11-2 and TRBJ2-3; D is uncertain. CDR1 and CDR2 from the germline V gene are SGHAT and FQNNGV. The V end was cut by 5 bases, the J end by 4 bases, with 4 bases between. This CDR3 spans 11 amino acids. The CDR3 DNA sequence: TGTGCCAGCAGCCGCGCAGATACGCAGTATTTT. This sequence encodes CASSRADTQYF.

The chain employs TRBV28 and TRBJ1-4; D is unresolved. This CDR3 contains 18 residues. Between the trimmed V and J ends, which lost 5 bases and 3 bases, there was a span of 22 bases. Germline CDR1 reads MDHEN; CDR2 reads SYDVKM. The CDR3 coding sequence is TGTGCCAGCAGTATACGGCGGGGAAGAATTTCAGCTAATGAAAAACTGTTTTTT. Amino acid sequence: CASSIRRGRISANEKLFF.

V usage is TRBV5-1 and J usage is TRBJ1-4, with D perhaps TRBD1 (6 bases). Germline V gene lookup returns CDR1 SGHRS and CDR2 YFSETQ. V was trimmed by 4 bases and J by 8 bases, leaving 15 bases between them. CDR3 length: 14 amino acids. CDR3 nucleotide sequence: TGCGCCAGCAGCCCCGGGACACCTCCCGAAAAACTGTTTTTT. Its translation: CASSPGTPPEKLFF.

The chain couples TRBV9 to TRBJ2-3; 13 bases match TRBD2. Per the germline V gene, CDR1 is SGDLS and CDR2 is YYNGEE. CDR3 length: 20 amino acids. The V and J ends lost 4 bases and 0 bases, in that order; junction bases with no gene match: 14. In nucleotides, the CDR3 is TGTGCCAGCAGCCACCTTGGGGGGACTAGCGGGGAGCCTAGCACAGATACGCAGTATTTT. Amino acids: CASSHLGGTSGEPSTDTQYF.

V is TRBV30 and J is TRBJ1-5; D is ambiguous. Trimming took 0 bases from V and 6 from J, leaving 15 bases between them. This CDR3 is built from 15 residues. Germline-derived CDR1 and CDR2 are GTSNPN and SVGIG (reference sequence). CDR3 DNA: TGTGCCTGGAGTGTACTATCGGCCCGGGTTCAGCCCCAGCATTTT. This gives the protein CAWSVLSARVQPQHF. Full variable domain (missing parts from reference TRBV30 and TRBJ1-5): SQTIHQWPATLVQPVGSPLSLECTVEGTSNPNLYWYRQAAGRGLQLLFYSVGIGQISSEVPQNLSASRPQDRQFILSSKKLLLSDSGFYLCAWSVLSARVQPQHFGDGTRLSIL.

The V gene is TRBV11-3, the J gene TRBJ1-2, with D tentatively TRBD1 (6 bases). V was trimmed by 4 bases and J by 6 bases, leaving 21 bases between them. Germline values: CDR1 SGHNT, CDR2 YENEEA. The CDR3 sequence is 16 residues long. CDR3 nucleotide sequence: TGTGCCAGCAGCTCAGCCCCGGGACATTCGTTGCATGGCTACACCTTC. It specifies CASSSAPGHSLHGYTF.

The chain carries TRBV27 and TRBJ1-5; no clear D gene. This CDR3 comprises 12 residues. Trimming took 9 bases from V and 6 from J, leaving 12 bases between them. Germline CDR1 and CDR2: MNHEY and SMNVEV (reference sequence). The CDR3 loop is CARDSAGQPQHF. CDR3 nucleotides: TGTGCCAGGGATTCGGCAGGTCAGCCCCAGCATTTT.

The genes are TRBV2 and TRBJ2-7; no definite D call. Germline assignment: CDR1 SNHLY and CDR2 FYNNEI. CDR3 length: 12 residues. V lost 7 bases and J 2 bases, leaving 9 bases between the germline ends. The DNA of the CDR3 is TGTGCCAGCACCAGTTTGCCCTACGAGCAGTACTTC. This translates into CASTSLPYEQYF.

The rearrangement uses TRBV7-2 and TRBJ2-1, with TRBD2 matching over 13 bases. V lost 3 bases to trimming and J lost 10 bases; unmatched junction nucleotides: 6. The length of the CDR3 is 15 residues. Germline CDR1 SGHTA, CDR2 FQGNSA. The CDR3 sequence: CASSFRTSGGPEQFF. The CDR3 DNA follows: TGTGCCAGCAGCTTTCGGACTAGCGGGGGACCCGAGCAGTTCTTC. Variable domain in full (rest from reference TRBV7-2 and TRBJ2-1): GAGVSQSPSNKVTEKGKDVELRCDPISGHTALYWYRQSLGQGLEFLIYFQGNSAPDKSGLPSDRFSAERTGGSVSTLTIQRTQQEDSAVYLCASSFRTSGGPEQFFGPGTRLTVL.

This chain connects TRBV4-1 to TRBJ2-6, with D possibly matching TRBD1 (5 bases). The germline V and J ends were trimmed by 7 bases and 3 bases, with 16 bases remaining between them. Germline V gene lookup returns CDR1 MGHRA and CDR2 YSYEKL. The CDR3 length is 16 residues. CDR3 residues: CASKGHNSDGANVLTF. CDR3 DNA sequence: TGCGCCAGCAAGGGGCATAACTCGGATGGGGCCAACGTCCTGACTTTC.

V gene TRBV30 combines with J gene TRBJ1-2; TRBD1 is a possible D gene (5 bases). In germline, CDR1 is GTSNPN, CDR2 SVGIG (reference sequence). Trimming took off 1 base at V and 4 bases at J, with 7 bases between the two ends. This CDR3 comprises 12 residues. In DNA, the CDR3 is TGTGCCTGGAGTGACGGGGGCTATGGCTACACCTTC. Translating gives CAWSDGGYGYTF.

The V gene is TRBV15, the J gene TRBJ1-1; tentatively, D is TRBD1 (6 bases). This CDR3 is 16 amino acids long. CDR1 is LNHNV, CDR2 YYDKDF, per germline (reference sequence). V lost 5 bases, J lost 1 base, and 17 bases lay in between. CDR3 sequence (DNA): TGTGCCACCAGCGGGGGATACAGGGTGGGGAACACTGAAGCTTTCTTT. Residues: CATSGGYRVGNTEAFF. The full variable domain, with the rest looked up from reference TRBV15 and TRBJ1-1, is DAMVIQNPRYQVTQFGKPVTLSCSQTLNHNVMYWYQQKSSQAPKLLFHYYDKDFNNEADTPDNFQSRRPNTSFCFLDIRSPGLGDTAMYLCATSGGYRVGNTEAFFGQGTRLTVV.

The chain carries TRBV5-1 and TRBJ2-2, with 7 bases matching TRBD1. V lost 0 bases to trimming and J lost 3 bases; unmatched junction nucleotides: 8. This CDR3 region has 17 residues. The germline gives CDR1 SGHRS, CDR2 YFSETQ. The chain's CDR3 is CASSLGGQLLDTGELFF. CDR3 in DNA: TGCGCCAGCAGCTTGGGGGGACAGCTCCTTGACACCGGGGAGCTGTTTTTT.

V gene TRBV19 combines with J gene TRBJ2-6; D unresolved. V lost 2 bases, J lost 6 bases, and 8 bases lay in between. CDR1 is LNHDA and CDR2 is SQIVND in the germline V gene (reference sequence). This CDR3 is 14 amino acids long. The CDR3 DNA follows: TGTGCCAGTAGTATAACTACGGTGGCCAACGTCCTGACTTTC. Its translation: CASSITTVANVLTF.

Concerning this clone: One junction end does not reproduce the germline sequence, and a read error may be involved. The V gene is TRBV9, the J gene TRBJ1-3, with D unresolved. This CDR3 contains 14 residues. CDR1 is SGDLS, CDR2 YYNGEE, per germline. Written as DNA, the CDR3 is TGTGCCAGCAGCGGCGTGGTTTCTGAAAACACCATATATTTT. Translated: CASSGVVSENTIYF.

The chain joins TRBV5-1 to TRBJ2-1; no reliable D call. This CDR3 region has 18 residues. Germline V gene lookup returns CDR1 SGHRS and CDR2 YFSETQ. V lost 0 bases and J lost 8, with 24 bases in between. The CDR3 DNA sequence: TGCGCCAGCAGCTTGGAAGGTGTGCCCAGAGGAGCTCTGGATGAGCAGTTCTTC. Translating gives CASSLEGVPRGALDEQFF. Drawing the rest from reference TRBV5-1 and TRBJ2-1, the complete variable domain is KAGVTQTPRYLIKTRGQQVTLSCSPISGHRSVSWYQQTPGQGLQFLFEYFSETQRNKGNFPGRFSGRQFSNSRSEMNVSTLELGDSALYLCASSLEGVPRGALDEQFFGPGTRLTVL.

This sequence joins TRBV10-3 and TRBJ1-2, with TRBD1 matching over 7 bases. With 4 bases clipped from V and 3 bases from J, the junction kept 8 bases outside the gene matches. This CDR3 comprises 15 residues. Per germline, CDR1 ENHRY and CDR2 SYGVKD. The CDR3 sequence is CAISALQGIDYGYTF. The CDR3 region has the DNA TGTGCCATCAGTGCCTTACAGGGGATCGACTATGGCTACACCTTC.

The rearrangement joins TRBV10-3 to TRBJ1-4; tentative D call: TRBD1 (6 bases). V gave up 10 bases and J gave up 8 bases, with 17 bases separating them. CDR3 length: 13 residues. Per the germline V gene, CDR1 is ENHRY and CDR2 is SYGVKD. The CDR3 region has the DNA TGTGCCACCAACAGGGAACGGGAAGAAAAACTGTTTTTT. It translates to CATNREREEKLFF.